This T cell receptor (beta chain) came from a study of shared clonotypes between healthy human individuals (dated by TCRdb to the early 2020s). Broadly, across the study: Two women and three men aged 18 to 49 years were included in the cohort. Blood TCR repertoires of roughly five healthy adults were deeply sequenced to estimate repertoire size and the extent of clonotype sharing between individuals. Different laboratories and diverse techniques were used to prepare libraries and sequence TCR repertoires, to increase sequencing depth and limit assay-specific biases. Leukapheresis yielded between about 0.9 and 10 billion PBMCs per donor. For each donor, CD4 naive and CD4 memory were each run on three plates, CD8 naive on two plates, and CD8 memory on one plate.

Paper-wide results and their limitations: Higher generation probabilities were observed for clonotypes shared by all four sorted-subset donors than for non-shared clonotypes. The small number of donors limited the genetic and exposure-history diversity represented. Sharing across a handful of donors was observed for roughly 5.4% of naive CD4, less than 4% of naive CD8, about 2.5% of memory CD4, and around 0.42% of memory CD8 clonotypes. Incomplete sequencing was indicated by rarefaction of sorted-subset datasets, despite the large sequencing depth. Estimated clonotype richness was generally larger for naive than for memory subsets. Sampling was limited to blood, and TCR repertoires in tissue likely differ from TCR repertoires in blood. Based on pairwise subsampling, the degree of clonotype sharing among donors was expected to be affected by sequencing depth.

Using the deep immunoSEQ assay, TCR CDR3 regions were amplified from genomic DNA by multiplex PCR. Genomic DNA extracted from each cell subset was distributed evenly over all wells of several immunoSEQ 96-well plates, and each plate served as one replicate. For sorted subsets, about 0.2 ug genomic DNA, equal to tens of thousands of T cell genomes, was loaded into each replicate PCR. The purified libraries were quantified using a Qubit 3.0 fluorometer, sized with a Bioanalyzer 2100, and then quantified again using the KAPA Library Quantification kit. Every immunoSEQ 96-well plate was sequenced on a separate single-read 150-cycle Illumina NextSeq 550 flow cell. Regarding the original processing steps: Because the immunoSEQ output held only junctional sequences and lacked quality scores, the filtering could not match the filtering applied to full-length reads. To assign V/J genes and CDR3, sequences were annotated against IMGT germline references using PyIR, a Python wrapper for IgBLAST v1.9. Reads with weak V/J assignments (E-value above 1e-6), missing CDR3, stop codons, out-of-frame junctions, or ambiguous translated residues were removed. A V3J clonotype was defined by an identical inferred V gene, J gene, and CDR3 amino acid sequence. Percentage overlap between repertoires was computed as shared unique clonotypes divided by the size of the smaller repertoire. RTK rarefaction, the Chao1 estimator, and Recon v2.1 estimates of unobserved clonotypes were used to assess repertoire richness. OLGA was used to compute generation probabilities for all TCRbeta clonotypes that the gDNA method yielded from a few donors. TCRdb provides this immuneACCESS table in a form limited to in-frame rearrangements. Some clones are lacking; in checked studies, under half of them reflect an unresolved V gene, and why the rest are absent is not known. That table furnishes V, J and clone size, whereas the DNA furnished D and trimming. Across this sample there are 550,000 to 600,000 clones, with roughly 98% seen only once. 0.3% of the sample comes from the top ten.

For the CD8 naive samples, CD45RO-negative cells were positively selected for CCR7, yielding a CD45RA+CCR7+ population from which TemRA cells were excluded. Healthy HIV-negative adults with no recently reported acute infections or vaccinations were included as donors. Only Caucasian adults living in Nashville, Tennessee, USA were represented among the donors. Blood was collected by leukapheresis, and PBMCs were isolated by Ficoll-Histopaque density gradient centrifugation and then cryopreserved in liquid nitrogen vapor phase. Analytical flow cytometry was used to check the purity and quantity of each magnetically sorted T cell population. Each sorted fraction had its genomic DNA isolated and then quantified by UV absorbance on a Nanodrop 2000c. A word on this clone: Its cognate antigen has yet to be identified. Germline is not matched at one junction end, which may reflect a read error.

The receptor's source is a man aged 25-40 years in good health. The specimen sequenced was naive CD8+ T cells sorted from blood. The sample's cell subset or site, from its label and the paper: CD45RA+CCR7+.

The DNA sequence is as follows: TGCAGCGTTGTTTCCAGCGGCAAACTGTCCCCGGACTTC. Its coded protein is CSVVSSGKLSPDF. Recombination joined TRBV29-1 with TRBJ2-5; perhaps TRBD2 is the D gene, with 5 bases matching. The CDR3 goes from the cysteine to the phenylalanine over 13 residues. Here the CDR3 DNA is all that survives: 39 bases in frame from base 1. CDR1 and CDR2, looked up from the germline V gene, are SQVTM and ANQGSEA.